These 9 T cell receptor beta chains came from one sample sequenced in a study of CD8+ T cells in alopecia areata. Treatment of the sample: oral pan-JAK inhibitor, 5-10 mg twice daily. cDNA serving as the sequencing template came from extracted, reverse transcribed RNA. The data were produced by immunoSEQ multiplex PCR, yet TCRdb's version contains in-frame clones alone and is incomplete. This table holds about 210,000 clones, 35% to 40% found once. Sequencing used CD4+ T cells sorted from blood, obtained around week 34, from a patient treated with tofacitinib. The receptors shown here come from a human donor with alopecia areata.

This clone has more than one count but fewer than ten. The rearrangement uses TRBV7-3 and TRBJ2-2, with no clear D. The CDR3 covers 12 residues. The V end lost 5 bases, the J end lost 0 bases, and 1 base lay between the germline ends. Per germline, CDR1 SGHTA and CDR2 FQGTGA. The DNA of the CDR3 is TGTGCCAGCAGCCCGAACACCGGGGAGCTGTTTTTT. Its protein product is CASSPNTGELFF.

V usage is TRBV6-1 and J usage is TRBJ1-2; 7 bases are shared with TRBD1. Germline CDR1 and CDR2: MNHNS and SASEGT. V lost 7 bases to trimming and J lost 7 bases; unmatched junction nucleotides: 15. CDR3 length equals 15 residues. The CDR3 DNA reads TGTGCCAGCAACCCCCGGGACAGCAATTCTCCTGGCTACACCTTC. Translating it yields CASNPRDSNSPGYTF.

This rearrangement joins TRBV11-2 to TRBJ2-3; TRBD2 matches 7 bases. With V trimmed by 8 bases and J by 6 bases, 17 bases remained unmatched. Per the germline V gene, CDR1 is SGHAT and CDR2 is FQNNGV. This CDR3 is built from 16 residues. CDR3 sequence (DNA): TGTGCCAGCCTCCGTTCCGGGACTACTGGGAGGGATACGCAGTATTTT. Its translation: CASLRSGTTGRDTQYF.

In regard to this clone: The junction differs from germline at one of its ends, possibly a read error. The rearrangement links TRBV5-1 to TRBJ1-2; D is unresolved. The CDR3 contains 13 residues. Germline CDR1 reads SGHRS; CDR2 reads YFSETQ. CDR3: CASSLGQAFRSSF. The CDR3 DNA reads as TGCGCCAGCAGCTTGGGACAAGCCTTCAGGTCTTCCTTC.

This clone has a handful of counts. The chain couples TRBV7-2 to TRBJ1-1; D is unresolved. The CDR3 extends over 14 amino acids. Trimming cost V 7 bases and J 1 base, with 13 bases left between them. Germline V gene sequence: CDR1 SGHTA, CDR2 FQGNSA. The CDR3 DNA sequence: TGTGCCAGCACCGACATTTGGGGGAACACTGAAGCTTTCTTT. As protein: CASTDIWGNTEAFF.

There are a few counts of this clone. The chain joins TRBV27 to TRBJ1-2; TRBD1 agrees at 9 bases. CDR1 and CDR2 (germline): MNHEY, SMNVEV (reference sequence). The CDR3 is 14 amino acids. V shed 5 bases, J shed 8 bases, and the junction held 9 bases outside the gene matches. CDR3 DNA sequence: TGTGCCAGCAGTAACTACAGGGGGCCCAGGGGCTACACCTTC. Its translation: CASSNYRGPRGYTF.

The chain is built from TRBV2 and TRBJ2-7; 8 bases are shared with TRBD1. V shed 6 bases, J shed 6 bases, and the junction held 13 bases outside the gene matches. CDR1 SNHLY and CDR2 FYNNEI come from the germline V gene. The CDR3 extends over 15 amino acids. CDR3 region: CASRGGRTGNPEQYF. Written as DNA, the CDR3 is TGTGCCAGCAGGGGGGGCAGGACAGGGAACCCCGAGCAGTACTTC.

The chain links TRBV5-1 to TRBJ2-3, with TRBD2 matching 9 bases. Germline assignment: CDR1 SGHRS and CDR2 YFSETQ. V lost 1 base to trimming and J lost 4 bases; unmatched junction nucleotides: 13. The CDR3 totals 18 residues. In DNA, the CDR3 is TGCGCCAGCAGCTTGTCCTCAGGCCGAAGGACTAGCGCAGATACGCAGTATTTT. Its translation is CASSLSSGRRTSADTQYF.

The sample holds a few counts of this clone. The chain recombines TRBV29-1 with TRBJ2-3, with TRBD2 identical over 9 bases. The CDR3 spans 15 residues. The V segment lost 6 bases and the J segment 0 bases; nucleotides outside the gene matches: 7. The germline CDR1 and CDR2 sequences are SQVTM and ANQGSEA. The CDR3 DNA sequence: TGCAGCGTCCAACGACTAGCGGAGAGCACAGATACGCAGTATTTT. Its protein is CSVQRLAESTDTQYF.